This entry describes one TCR beta chain. Its cognate antigen is unknown. This entry comes from a study of long-term antiretroviral therapy in people with HIV. Study-wide context: Specimens dating back about a decade before the 2015 immediate-ART recommendation are the oldest included.

CDR1 and CDR2 (germline): SNHLY, FYNNEI. The CDR3 contains 15 residues. V was cut by 6 bases and J by 1 base, with 15 bases left in between. General study findings and limits: Whereas controls had wider CDR3 length ranges, HIV repertoires had narrower ones. Blood was collected between the mid-2000s and the late 2010s, possibly under older ART regimens.

Runs used v3.0 of the immunoSEQ assay and were done at survey level. Data came from immunoSEQ multiplex PCR; TCRdb stores just in-frame clones and leaves some out. This table holds over 25,000 clones, more than 85% found once. The cryopreserved samples used held roughly 0.95-10 million PBMC prior to extraction of DNA. The TCR sequence derives from a man aged 35 to 55 with HIV. This rearrangement joins TRBV2 to TRBJ1-1, with a possible D match to TRBD1 (6 bases). This material consisted of unsorted PBMCs, taken 6.2 years after starting antiretroviral therapy. CDR3 region: CASRVDSGRNTEAFF. For the CDR3, the DNA is TGTGCCAGCAGAGTGGACAGTGGGAGGAACACTGAAGCTTTCTTT.